The 2 T cell receptor beta chains below come from one sample, sequenced in a study of cytomegalovirus exposure and HLA in healthy donors. It was with 60 Vbeta and 13 Jbeta primers that the PCR ran. Sequencing used immunoSEQ multiplex PCR; TCRdb keeps in-frame clones, though not all of them. The sample includes 150,000 to 250,000 clones, around 80% of them seen just once. Sequencing was carried out using PBMCs. Every receptor here comes from a woman under 40 in good health and CMV-seropositive.

This clone has more than one count but fewer than ten. The genes are TRBV29-1 and TRBJ2-7; 8 bases are a match to TRBD1. Germline CDR1 SQVTM, CDR2 ANQGSEA. The length of the CDR3 is 14 residues. After removal of 4 bases from V and 0 bases from J, the junction contained 5 bases not matched to a gene. The DNA of the CDR3 is TGCAGCGTTGCTGGACAGGGTAACTCCTACGAGCAGTACTTC. This sequence encodes CSVAGQGNSYEQYF.

This clone showed up just once. The rearrangement links TRBV20-1 to TRBJ2-1, with TRBD2 identical over 9 bases. This CDR3 spans 11 amino acids. CDR1 and CDR2 (germline): DFQATT, SNEGSKA (reference sequence). The CDR3 loop reads CRGGAGDEQFF. The CDR3 bases are TGCCGCGGGGGGGCCGGGGATGAGCAGTTCTTC.